Detailed here is one T cell receptor beta chain. Its antigen is still unknown. Sequenced by immunoSEQ multiplex PCR; TCRdb stores in-frame clones only, minus some. The table lists roughly 100,000 clones, around 87% of them singletons, with less than 6% in the top ten. The CDR3 runs to 14 residues. From germline, CDR1 is SGHNT and CDR2 YYREEE (reference sequence). With 4 bases removed from V and 2 bases from J, the gap between germline ends came to 12 bases. The data originate from a study of T cell responses to AZD1222 COVID-19 vaccine. Study conclusions and caveats: No repertoire was sampled before or during the peak T cell response, only after it. It should be noted that donors were predominantly white British and more often female, and clonal diversity was possibly underestimated. Seropositive at baseline were only five or six AZD1222 recipients.

The TCR originated in an adult in good health. The chain carries TRBV5-4 and TRBJ2-5; D is unresolved. Sequencing was performed on peripheral blood, taken on day 0 of AZD1222 vaccination. CDR3 loop: CASSLQMGQETQYF. In DNA form, the CDR3 reads TGTGCCAGCAGCCTCCAAATGGGACAAGAGACCCAGTACTTC.